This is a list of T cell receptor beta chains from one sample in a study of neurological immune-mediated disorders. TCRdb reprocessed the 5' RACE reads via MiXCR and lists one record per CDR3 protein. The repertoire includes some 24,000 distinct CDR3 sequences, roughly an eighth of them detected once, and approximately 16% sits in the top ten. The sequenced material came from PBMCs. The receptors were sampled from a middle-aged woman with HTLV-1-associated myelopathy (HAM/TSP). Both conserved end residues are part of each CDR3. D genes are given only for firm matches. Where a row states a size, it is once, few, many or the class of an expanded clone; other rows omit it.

CTSSPTGPRVPQHF | TGTACCAGTAGCCCCACAGGCCCTAGGGTGCCCCAGCATTTT | TRBV2 | NA | few | TRBJ1-5
CASSLDGANTDTQYF | TGCGCCAGCAGCTTGGACGGGGCCAACACAGATACGCAGTATTTT | TRBV5-1 | NA | large | TRBJ2-3
CASSPHRTGLMNTEDFF | TGTGCCAGCTCACCCCACCGGACAGGGCTCATGAACACTGAAGATTTCTTT | TRBV18 | TRBD1 | NA | TRBJ1-1
CASSLDQGGLGELFF | TGTGCCAGCAGTTTAGACCAGGGGGGTTTGGGGGAGCTGTTTTTT | TRBV27 | NA | many | TRBJ2-2
CASSTEDRLSNTEAFF | TGTGCCAGCAGTACTGAGGACCGATTATCGAACACTGAAGCTTTCTTT | TRBV6-5 | NA | NA | TRBJ1-1
CASSRKLGPETQYF | TGCGCCAGCAGCCGAAAGTTGGGCCCAGAGACCCAGTACTTC | TRBV5-1 | NA | many | TRBJ2-5
CSARDVRKQETQYF | TGCAGTGCTAGAGATGTCCGGAAACAAGAGACCCAGTACTTC | TRBV20-1 | NA | many | TRBJ2-5
CASSYAGTGATEAFF | TGCGCCAGCAGCTACGCCGGGACAGGGGCCACTGAAGCTTTCTTT | TRBV5-1 | TRBD1 | many | TRBJ1-1
CSARDRGRYEQYF | TGCAGTGCTCGGGACAGGGGGAGGTACGAGCAGTACTTC | TRBV20-1 | TRBD1 | many | TRBJ2-7
CASSLAASGDTDTQYF | TGCGCCAGCAGCTTGGCGGCTAGCGGGGACACAGATACGCAGTATTTT | TRBV5-1 | TRBD2 | many | TRBJ2-3
CASGLTVSYGYTF | TGTGCCAGCGGCCTCACAGTGAGCTATGGCTACACCTTC | TRBV5-5 | NA | NA | TRBJ1-2
CASSLYRQETQYF | TGCGCCAGCAGCTTATACCGGCAAGAGACCCAGTACTTC | TRBV5-1 | NA | many | TRBJ2-5
CASSLNTGETEAFF | TGTGCCAGCAGTTTAAACACAGGGGAGACTGAAGCTTTCTTT | TRBV28 | TRBD1 | many | TRBJ1-1
CATGDRGSNTEAFF | TGTGCCACCGGGGACAGGGGATCGAACACTGAAGCTTTCTTT | TRBV10-3 | TRBD1 | many | TRBJ1-1
CSVEDTEAFF | TGCAGCGTTGAAGATACTGAAGCTTTCTTT | TRBV29-1 | NA | many | TRBJ1-1
CGSSLVGTGGRGQYF | TGTGGCAGCAGTTTAGTGGGGACAGGGGGCAGGGGGCAGTACTTC | TRBV27 | TRBD1 | many | TRBJ2-7
CAISDTQYF | TGTGCCATCAGTGATACGCAGTATTTT | TRBV10-3 | NA | NA | TRBJ2-3
CASSEVDQETQYF | TGTGCCAGCAGTGAAGTGGACCAAGAGACCCAGTACTTC | TRBV6-1 | NA | few | TRBJ2-5
CAWSVNRVDYGYTF | TGTGCCTGGAGTGTAAACAGGGTGGACTATGGCTACACCTTC | TRBV30 | NA | few | TRBJ1-2
CASRTGANVLTF | TGTGCCAGCAGGACTGGGGCCAACGTCCTGACTTTC | TRBV6-5 | NA | medium-sized | TRBJ2-6
CASSLGSFNEQFF | TGCGCCAGCAGCTTGGGATCCTTCAATGAGCAGTTCTTC | TRBV5-1 | NA | many | TRBJ2-1
CASSLPEETQYF | TGCGCCAGCAGCCTCCCAGAAGAGACCCAGTACTTC | TRBV5-1 | NA | many | TRBJ2-5
CSASGRTYNEQFF | TGCAGTGCTAGCGGGAGGACCTACAATGAGCAGTTCTTC | TRBV20-1 | TRBD2 | many | TRBJ2-1
CASSQDWRNNSPLHF | TGCGCCAGCAGCCAAGATTGGAGAAATAATTCACCCCTCCACTTT | TRBV4-1 | NA | medium-sized | TRBJ1-6
CATSEAKHQETQYF | TGTGCCACCAGTGAGGCCAAGCACCAAGAGACCCAGTACTTC | TRBV24-1 | NA | many | TRBJ2-5
CASSLVGVGASETQYF | TGTGCCAGCAGCTTAGTGGGGGTGGGAGCCAGCGAGACCCAGTACTTC | TRBV7-6 | NA | many | TRBJ2-5
CASSPPSRERGSEQFF | TGTGCCAGCTCACCACCTTCCCGGGAAAGGGGTAGTGAGCAGTTCTTC | TRBV18 | NA | NA | TRBJ2-1
CASSLGVLAGSSYNEQFF | TGCGCCAGCAGCTTGGGGGTACTCGCCGGAAGCTCCTACAATGAGCAGTTCTTC | TRBV5-1 | NA | many | TRBJ2-1
CAITGVSGNEQFF | TGTGCCATCACGGGGGTGTCTGGGAATGAGCAGTTCTTC | TRBV10-3 | NA | many | TRBJ2-1
CASSWTGQMAPFYNEQFF | TGTGCCAGCTCGTGGACAGGCCAAATGGCCCCCTTCTACAATGAGCAGTTCTTC | TRBV21-1 | NA | many | TRBJ2-1
CATSDLRASGAYNEQFF | TGTGCCACCAGTGATTTGAGGGCTAGCGGGGCCTACAATGAGCAGTTCTTC | TRBV24-1 | TRBD2 | many | TRBJ2-1
CASSVGVGGYTF | TGTGCCAGCAGCGTCGGGGTGGGTGGCTACACCTTC | TRBV7-2 | NA | many | TRBJ1-2
CASSWGGHEQFF | TGTGCCAGCAGTTGGGGGGGCCATGAGCAGTTCTTC | TRBV12-3/TRBV12-4 | NA | many | TRBJ2-1
CASSLSVDPGQGHRAKNIQYF | TGTGCCAGCAGTTTAAGCGTGGACCCGGGACAGGGACATAGGGCCAAAAACATTCAGTACTTC | TRBV12-3/TRBV12-4 | TRBD1 | NA | TRBJ2-4
CASSLVDSLNTGELFF | TGCGCCAGCAGCTTGGTGGACAGCCTAAACACCGGGGAGCTGTTTTTT | TRBV5-1 | NA | many | TRBJ2-2
CASSLALGGQETQYF | TGCGCCAGCAGCTTGGCCTTGGGGGGGCAAGAGACCCAGTACTTC | TRBV5-1 | TRBD2 | many | TRBJ2-5
CASSRDRGYNEQFF | TGCGCCAGCAGTCGAGACAGGGGATACAATGAGCAGTTCTTC | TRBV5-1 | TRBD1 | many | TRBJ2-1
CASSPGVENEQFF | TGTGCCAGCAGCCCCGGGGTCGAGAATGAGCAGTTCTTC | TRBV12-3/TRBV12-4 | NA | many | TRBJ2-1
CSAPLSTSTGELFF | TGCAGTGCTCCACTGTCGACTAGCACCGGGGAGCTGTTTTTT | TRBV20-1 | NA | many | TRBJ2-2
CASKPQGFSTDTQYF | TGCGCCAGCAAACCTCAGGGGTTTTCCACAGATACGCAGTATTTT | TRBV5-1 | NA | many | TRBJ2-3
CASSDPDRDGELFF | TGCGCCAGCAGCGACCCCGACAGGGACGGGGAGCTATTTTTT | TRBV5-1 | TRBD1 | NA | TRBJ2-2